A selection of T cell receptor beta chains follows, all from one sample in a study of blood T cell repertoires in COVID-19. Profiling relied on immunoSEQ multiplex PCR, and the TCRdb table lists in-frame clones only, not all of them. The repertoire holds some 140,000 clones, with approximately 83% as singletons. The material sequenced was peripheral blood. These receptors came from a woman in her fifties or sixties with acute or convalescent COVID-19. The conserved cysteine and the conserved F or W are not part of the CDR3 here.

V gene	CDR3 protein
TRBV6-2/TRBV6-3	ASSYAMPGEKLF
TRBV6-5	ASSYGGGTTETQY
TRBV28	AARGGGYSNQPQH
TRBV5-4	ASSSRTGGGLNYGYT
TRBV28	ASSFYSGNTIY
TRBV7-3	ASSLNSGTSSSYEQY
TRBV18	ASSPGQKETQY
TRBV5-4	ASSLGTGGGQETQY
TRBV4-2	ASSRQIRSGNTIY
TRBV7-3	ASSPRGGSTDTQY
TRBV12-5	ASGLWLAGTRVEQF